This T cell receptor beta chain was identified during a study of cytomegalovirus exposure and HLA in healthy donors. Study-wide points: There were some public TCRs occurring in many donors, but most TCR sequences were rare. With DRB1 most and HLA-C fewest, TCR association rates differed between HLA loci in a later analysis.

Amplification used 60 Vbeta primers and 13 Jbeta primers. The assay was immunoSEQ multiplex PCR, and TCRdb's table has in-frame clones only and misses some. Among about 90,000 clones listed, around 80% were seen once. Concerning this clone itself: Its antigen is not known.

The sequence came from a man aged 25 to 45 in good health and CMV-seronegative. Sequencing was done on a sample of PBMCs.

The CDR3 loop is CASSFNWNTGELFF. DNA for the CDR3: TGTGCCAGCAGCTTTAACTGGAACACCGGGGAGCTGTTTTTT. The J gene is TRBJ2-2, the V gene TRBV7-2, with D unclear. V shed 3 bases and J shed 1 base, with 6 bases lying between them. The length of the CDR3 is 14 residues. Looked up from germline, CDR1 is SGHTA and CDR2 is FQGNSA.